These T cell receptor beta chains were read from a single sample in a study of OX40 agonist ivuxolimab in advanced cancers. This table comes from immunoSEQ multiplex PCR, and its TCRdb copy is limited to in-frame clones, with some not included. Of 45,000 to 50,000 clones in the sample, about 90% were seen once. Sequencing was performed on CD4+ or CD8+ T cells sorted from blood, taken in a trial of the OX40 agonist ivuxolimab. The receptor source for this set is an adult with an advanced solid tumor such as melanoma, head and neck, liver or kidney cancer. The CDR3 runs from the conserved cysteine through the conserved F or W. Each record gives: CDR3 length, clone size, D gene, V gene, J gene, CDR3 DNA, CDR3 protein. The D gene is left open where the match is weak. Only some rows state a clone size, as once, few, many or a class for expanded clones.

cdr3_length: 17
clone_size: -
d_call: -
v_call: TRBV5-1
j_call: TRBJ2-4
cdr3_nt: TGCGCCAGCAGCCCCCGACCGTCCAGCAGAGCCAAAAACATTCAGTACTTC
cdr3_aa: CASSPRPSSRAKNIQYF

cdr3_length: 14
clone_size: -
d_call: -
v_call: TRBV4-1
j_call: TRBJ1-4
cdr3_nt: TGCGCCAGCAAGGCGCTCTCAACTAATGAAAAACTGTTTTTT
cdr3_aa: CASKALSTNEKLFF

cdr3_length: 12
clone_size: -
d_call: -
v_call: TRBV29-1
j_call: TRBJ1-1
cdr3_nt: TGCAGCGTTGAAATGGGAGGTACTGAAGCTTTCTTT
cdr3_aa: CSVEMGGTEAFF

cdr3_length: 17
clone_size: -
d_call: -
v_call: TRBV14
j_call: TRBJ2-4
cdr3_nt: TGTGCCAGCAGCCCCTTTCTGACGGGGAGCCCCAAAAACATTCAGTACTTC
cdr3_aa: CASSPFLTGSPKNIQYF

cdr3_length: 16
clone_size: -
d_call: -
v_call: TRBV6-5
j_call: TRBJ1-5
cdr3_nt: TGTGCCAGCAGTTACTCGCGGGGCGGCATAGGGCAGCCCCAGCATTTT
cdr3_aa: CASSYSRGGIGQPQHF

cdr3_length: 13
clone_size: -
d_call: TRBD2
v_call: TRBV10-3
j_call: TRBJ2-5
cdr3_nt: TGTGCCATCAGTGAGCGGGGGGAAGAGACCCAGTACTTC
cdr3_aa: CAISERGEETQYF

cdr3_length: 18
clone_size: few
d_call: -
v_call: TRBV11-3
j_call: TRBJ2-4
cdr3_nt: TGTGCCAGCAGCACCCGACAGGATCTAGATATAGCCAAAAACATTCAGTACTTC
cdr3_aa: CASSTRQDLDIAKNIQYF

cdr3_length: 14
clone_size: -
d_call: -
v_call: TRBV9
j_call: TRBJ2-7
cdr3_nt: TGTGCCAGCAGCCTTCGACGGGCGGGCGGCGAGCAGTACTTC
cdr3_aa: CASSLRRAGGEQYF

cdr3_length: 12
clone_size: -
d_call: -
v_call: TRBV27
j_call: TRBJ2-1
cdr3_nt: TGTGCCAGCAGCCCTCGGTACAATGAGCAGTTCTTC
cdr3_aa: CASSPRYNEQFF

cdr3_length: 17
clone_size: -
d_call: -
v_call: TRBV4-3
j_call: TRBJ1-4
cdr3_nt: TGCGCCAGCAGCCAGGGGCTCTTGGACAGAGAAAATGAAAAACTGTTTTTT
cdr3_aa: CASSQGLLDRENEKLFF

cdr3_length: 15
clone_size: -
d_call: -
v_call: TRBV5-4
j_call: TRBJ2-7
cdr3_nt: TGTGCCAGCAGCTGGGGCCCCAACTTCTCCTACGAGCAGTACTTC
cdr3_aa: CASSWGPNFSYEQYF

cdr3_length: 12
clone_size: -
d_call: -
v_call: TRBV6-6
j_call: TRBJ2-1
cdr3_nt: TGTGCCAGCAGTTCCACCAACAATGAGCAGTTCTTC
cdr3_aa: CASSSTNNEQFF

cdr3_length: 14
clone_size: -
d_call: -
v_call: TRBV27
j_call: TRBJ2-1
cdr3_nt: TGTGCCAGCAGTTTGGCAAGCACATGGAATGAGCAGTTCTTC
cdr3_aa: CASSLASTWNEQFF

cdr3_length: 15
clone_size: -
d_call: -
v_call: TRBV7-9
j_call: TRBJ2-4
cdr3_nt: TGTGCCAGCAGCTTAGTAAGGGGCGGCAAAAACATTCAGTACTTC
cdr3_aa: CASSLVRGGKNIQYF

cdr3_length: 12
clone_size: -
d_call: -
v_call: TRBV5-1
j_call: TRBJ2-7
cdr3_nt: TGCGCCAGCAGCTCGGAATCCTACGAGCAGTACTTC
cdr3_aa: CASSSESYEQYF

cdr3_length: 13
clone_size: -
d_call: -
v_call: TRBV6-5
j_call: TRBJ2-2
cdr3_nt: TGTGCCAGCAGTTACTCGTATGGCGGGGAGCTGTTTTTT
cdr3_aa: CASSYSYGGELFF

cdr3_length: 13
clone_size: -
d_call: -
v_call: TRBV4-1
j_call: TRBJ2-7
cdr3_nt: TGCGCCAGCAGCCAAGATCGGCCCTACGAGCAGTACTTC
cdr3_aa: CASSQDRPYEQYF

cdr3_length: 12
clone_size: -
d_call: -
v_call: TRBV19
j_call: TRBJ2-1
cdr3_nt: TGTGCCAGTAGTGTTAGCTACAATGAGCAGTTCTTC
cdr3_aa: CASSVSYNEQFF

cdr3_length: 10
clone_size: -
d_call: -
v_call: TRBV29-1
j_call: TRBJ1-2
cdr3_nt: TGCAGCGGGGGGTCGGATGGCTACACCTTC
cdr3_aa: CSGGSDGYTF

cdr3_length: 16
clone_size: -
d_call: TRBD2
v_call: TRBV6-6
j_call: TRBJ2-3
cdr3_nt: TGTGCCAGCAGTTGGGAACTAGCGGGGGGCACAGATACGCAGTATTTT
cdr3_aa: CASSWELAGGTDTQYF

cdr3_length: 13
clone_size: -
d_call: -
v_call: TRBV6-1
j_call: TRBJ2-7
cdr3_nt: TGTGCCAGCAAGACAGGTCCGACCTACGAGCAGTACTTC
cdr3_aa: CASKTGPTYEQYF

cdr3_length: 15
clone_size: -
d_call: -
v_call: TRBV9
j_call: TRBJ1-6
cdr3_nt: TGTGCCAGCAGCGTATCAGGGGCTTCCAATTCACCCCTCCACTTT
cdr3_aa: CASSVSGASNSPLHF

cdr3_length: 15
clone_size: many
d_call: TRBD1
v_call: TRBV6-5
j_call: TRBJ1-2
cdr3_nt: TGTGCCAGCAGTTACCAGGGGGGCAGCGACTATGGCTACACCTTC
cdr3_aa: CASSYQGGSDYGYTF

cdr3_length: 16
clone_size: -
d_call: TRBD1
v_call: TRBV2
j_call: TRBJ2-1
cdr3_nt: TGTGCCAGCAGTGAGTCGGGACAGGGGGCGTACAATGAGCAGTTCTTC
cdr3_aa: CASSESGQGAYNEQFF